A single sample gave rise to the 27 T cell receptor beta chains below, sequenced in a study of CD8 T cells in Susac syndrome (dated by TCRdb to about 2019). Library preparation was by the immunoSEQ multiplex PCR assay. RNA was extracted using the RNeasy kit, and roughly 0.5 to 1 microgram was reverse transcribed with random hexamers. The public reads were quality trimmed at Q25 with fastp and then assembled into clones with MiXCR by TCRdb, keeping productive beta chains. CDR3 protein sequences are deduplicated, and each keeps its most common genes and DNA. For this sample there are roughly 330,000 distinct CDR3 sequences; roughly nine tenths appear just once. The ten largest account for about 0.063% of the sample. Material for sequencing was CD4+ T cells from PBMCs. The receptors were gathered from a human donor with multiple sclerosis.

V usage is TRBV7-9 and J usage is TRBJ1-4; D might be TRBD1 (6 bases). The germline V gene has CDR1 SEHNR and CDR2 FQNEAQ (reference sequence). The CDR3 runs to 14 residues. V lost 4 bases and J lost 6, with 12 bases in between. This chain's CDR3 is CASSSQGPYEKLFF. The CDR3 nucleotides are TGTGCCAGCAGCTCACAGGGTCCGTATGAAAAACTGTTTTTT. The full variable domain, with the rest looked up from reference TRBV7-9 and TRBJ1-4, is DTGVSQNPRHKITKRGQNVTFRCDPISEHNRLYWYRQTLGQGPEFLTYFQNEAQLEKSRLLSDRFSAERPKGSFSTLEIQRTEQGDSAMYLCASSSQGPYEKLFFGSGTQLSVL.

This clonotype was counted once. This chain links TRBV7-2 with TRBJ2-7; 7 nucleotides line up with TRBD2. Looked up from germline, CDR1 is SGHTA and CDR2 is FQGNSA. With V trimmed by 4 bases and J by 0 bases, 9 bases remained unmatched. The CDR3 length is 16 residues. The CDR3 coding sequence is TGTGCCAGCAGCTCCCCCCGGGGAGGGGCCTCCTACGAGCAGTACTTC. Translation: CASSSPRGGASYEQYF.

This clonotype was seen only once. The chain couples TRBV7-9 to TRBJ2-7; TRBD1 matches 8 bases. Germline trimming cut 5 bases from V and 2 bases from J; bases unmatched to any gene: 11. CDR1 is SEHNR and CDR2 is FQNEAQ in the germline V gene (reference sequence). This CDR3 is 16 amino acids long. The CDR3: CASSPSQGARTYEQYF. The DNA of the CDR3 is TGTGCCAGCAGCCCCTCTCAGGGGGCGAGGACCTACGAGCAGTACTTC.

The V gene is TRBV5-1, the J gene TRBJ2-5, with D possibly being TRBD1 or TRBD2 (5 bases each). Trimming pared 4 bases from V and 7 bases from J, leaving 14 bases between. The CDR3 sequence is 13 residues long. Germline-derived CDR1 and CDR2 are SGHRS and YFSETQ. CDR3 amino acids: CASSLEGTGTQYF. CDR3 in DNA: TGCGCCAGCAGCCTCGAAGGGACGGGGACCCAGTACTTC.

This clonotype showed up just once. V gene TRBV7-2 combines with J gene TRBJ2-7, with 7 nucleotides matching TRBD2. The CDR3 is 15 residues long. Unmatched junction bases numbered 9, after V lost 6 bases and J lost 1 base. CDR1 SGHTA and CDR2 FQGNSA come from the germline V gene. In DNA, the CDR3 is TGTGCCAGCAGTTCCAGCGGGGCCAATTCCTACGAGCAGTACTTC. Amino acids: CASSSSGANSYEQYF.

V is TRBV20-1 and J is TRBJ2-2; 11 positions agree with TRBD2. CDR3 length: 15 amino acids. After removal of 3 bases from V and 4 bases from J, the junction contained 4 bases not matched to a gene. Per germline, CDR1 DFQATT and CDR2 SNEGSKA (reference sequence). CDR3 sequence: CSASLAGGITGELFF. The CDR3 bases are TGCAGTGCTAGTTTAGCGGGGGGGATCACCGGGGAGCTGTTTTTT.

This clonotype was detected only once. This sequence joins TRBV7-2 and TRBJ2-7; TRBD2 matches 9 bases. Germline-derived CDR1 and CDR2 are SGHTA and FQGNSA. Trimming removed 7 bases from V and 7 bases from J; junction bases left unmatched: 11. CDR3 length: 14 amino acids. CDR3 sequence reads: CASTPGAGGREQYF. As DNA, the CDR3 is TGTGCCAGCACCCCAGGAGCGGGAGGTCGGGAGCAGTACTTC.

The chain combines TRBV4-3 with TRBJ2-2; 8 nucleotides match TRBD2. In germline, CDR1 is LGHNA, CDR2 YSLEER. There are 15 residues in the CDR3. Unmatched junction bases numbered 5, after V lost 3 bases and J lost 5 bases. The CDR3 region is CASSHSGIGTGELFF. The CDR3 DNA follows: TGCGCCAGCAGCCATAGCGGGATCGGGACCGGGGAGCTGTTTTTT.

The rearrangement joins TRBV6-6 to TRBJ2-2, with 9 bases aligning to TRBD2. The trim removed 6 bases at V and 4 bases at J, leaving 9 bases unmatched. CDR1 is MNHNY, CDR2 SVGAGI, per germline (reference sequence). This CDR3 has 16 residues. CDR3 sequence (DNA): TGTGCCAGCAGCCGAGGGGGCGGGAGGGGCACCGGGGAGCTGTTTTTT. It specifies CASSRGGGRGTGELFF.

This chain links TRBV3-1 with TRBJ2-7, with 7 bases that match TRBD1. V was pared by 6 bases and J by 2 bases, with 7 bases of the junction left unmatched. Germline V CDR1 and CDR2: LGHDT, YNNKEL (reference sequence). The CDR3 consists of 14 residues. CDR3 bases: TGTGCCAGCAGACCGACAGGGACCACCTACGAGCAGTACTTC. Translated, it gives CASRPTGTTYEQYF.

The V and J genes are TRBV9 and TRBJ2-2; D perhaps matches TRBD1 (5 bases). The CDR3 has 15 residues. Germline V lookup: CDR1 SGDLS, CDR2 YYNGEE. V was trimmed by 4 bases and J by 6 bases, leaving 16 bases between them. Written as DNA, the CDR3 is TGTGCCAGCAGCTCTAGGGGCCCAGGATCCGGGGAGCTGTTTTTT. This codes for CASSSRGPGSGELFF.

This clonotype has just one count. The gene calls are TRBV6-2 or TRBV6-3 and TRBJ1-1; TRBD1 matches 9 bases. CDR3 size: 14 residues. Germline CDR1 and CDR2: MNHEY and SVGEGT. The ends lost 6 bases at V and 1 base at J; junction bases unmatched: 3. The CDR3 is CASRAGQGNTEAFF. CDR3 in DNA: TGTGCCAGCAGGGCGGGACAGGGGAACACTGAAGCTTTCTTT.

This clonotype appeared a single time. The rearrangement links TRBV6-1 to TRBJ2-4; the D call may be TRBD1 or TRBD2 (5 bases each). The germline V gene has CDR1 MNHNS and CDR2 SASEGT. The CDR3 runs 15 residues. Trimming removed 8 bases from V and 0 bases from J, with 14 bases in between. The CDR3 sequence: CASSGAFLAKNIQYF. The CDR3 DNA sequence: TGTGCCAGCTCCGGGGCCTTCCTAGCCAAAAACATTCAGTACTTC.

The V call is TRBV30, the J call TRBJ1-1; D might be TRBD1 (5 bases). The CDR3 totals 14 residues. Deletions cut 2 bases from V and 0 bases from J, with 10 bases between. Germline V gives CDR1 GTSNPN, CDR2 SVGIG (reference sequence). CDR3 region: CAWSPGTLNTEAFF. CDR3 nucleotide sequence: TGTGCCTGGAGTCCCGGGACCTTGAACACTGAAGCTTTCTTT.

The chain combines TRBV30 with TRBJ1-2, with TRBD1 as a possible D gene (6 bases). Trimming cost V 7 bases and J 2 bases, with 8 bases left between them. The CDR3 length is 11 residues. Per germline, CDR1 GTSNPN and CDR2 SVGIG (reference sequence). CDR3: CASGQNYGYTF. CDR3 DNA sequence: TGTGCCTCTGGACAGAACTATGGCTACACCTTC.

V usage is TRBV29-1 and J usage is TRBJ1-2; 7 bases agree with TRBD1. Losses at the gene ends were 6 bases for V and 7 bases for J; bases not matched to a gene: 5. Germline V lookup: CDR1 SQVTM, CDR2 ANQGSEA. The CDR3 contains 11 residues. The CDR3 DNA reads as TGCAGCGTCACACAGGGGTTTGGCTACACCTTC. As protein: CSVTQGFGYTF.

The CDR3 nucleotides are TGTGCCAGCAGTTTCTTCAGGGGGGACACTGAAGCTTTCTTT. This encodes CASSFFRGDTEAFF. The V and J genes are TRBV27 and TRBJ1-1, with 7 bases fitting TRBD1. The germline CDR1 and CDR2 sequences are MNHEY and SMNVEV (reference sequence). This CDR3 has 14 residues. With V trimmed by 3 bases and J by 3 bases, 4 bases remained unmatched.

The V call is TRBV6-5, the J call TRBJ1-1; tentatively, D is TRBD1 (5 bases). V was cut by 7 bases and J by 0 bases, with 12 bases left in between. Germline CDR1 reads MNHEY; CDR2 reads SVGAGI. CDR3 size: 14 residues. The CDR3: CASMKPGLNTEAFF. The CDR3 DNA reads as TGTGCCAGCATGAAACCGGGACTGAACACTGAAGCTTTCTTT.

CDR3 amino acids: CASSTQGVPNEKLFF. CDR3 bases: TGTGCCAGCAGCACCCAGGGGGTACCTAATGAAAAACTGTTTTTT. The chain recombines TRBV7-6 with TRBJ1-4, with 7 bases fitting TRBD1. CDR1 and CDR2 from the germline V gene are SGHVS and FNYEAQ. J was trimmed by 3 bases and V by 5 bases; bases with no gene match: 6. The CDR3 is 15 amino acids.

For the CDR3, the DNA is TGCAGTGCCCTGACCACAGGGGAGTCACCCCTCCACTTT. Protein sequence: CSALTTGESPLHF. The chain has TRBV20-1 and TRBJ1-6; 7 bases map to TRBD1. V gave up 6 bases and J gave up 10 bases; unmatched junction bases: 9. This CDR3 region has 13 residues. Germline values: CDR1 DFQATT, CDR2 SNEGSKA (reference sequence).

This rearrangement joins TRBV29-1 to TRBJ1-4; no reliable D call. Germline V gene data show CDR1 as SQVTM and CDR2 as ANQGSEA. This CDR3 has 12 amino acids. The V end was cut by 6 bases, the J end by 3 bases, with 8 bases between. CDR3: CSVGSPNEKLFF. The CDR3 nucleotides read TGCAGCGTCGGGAGTCCTAATGAAAAACTGTTTTTT.

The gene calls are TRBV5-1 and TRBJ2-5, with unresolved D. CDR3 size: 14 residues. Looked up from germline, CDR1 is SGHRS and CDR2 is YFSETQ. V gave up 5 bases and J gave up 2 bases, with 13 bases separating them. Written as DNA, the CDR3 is TGCGCCAGCAGGACGTACCCCCCGCAAGAGACCCAGTACTTC. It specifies CASRTYPPQETQYF.

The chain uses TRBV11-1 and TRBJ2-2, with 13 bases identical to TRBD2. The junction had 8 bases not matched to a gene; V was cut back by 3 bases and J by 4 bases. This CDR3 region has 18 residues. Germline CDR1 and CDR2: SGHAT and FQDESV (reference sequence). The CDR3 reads CASSFPTSGRLGTGELFF. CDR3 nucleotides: TGTGCCAGCAGCTTCCCGACTAGCGGGAGGTTAGGCACCGGGGAGCTGTTTTTT. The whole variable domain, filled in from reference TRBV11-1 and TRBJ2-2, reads EAEVAQSPRYKITEKSQAVAFWCDPISGHATLYWYRQILGQGPELLVQFQDESVVDDSQLPKDRFSAERLKGVDSTLKIQPAELGDSAMYLCASSFPTSGRLGTGELFFGEGSRLTVL.

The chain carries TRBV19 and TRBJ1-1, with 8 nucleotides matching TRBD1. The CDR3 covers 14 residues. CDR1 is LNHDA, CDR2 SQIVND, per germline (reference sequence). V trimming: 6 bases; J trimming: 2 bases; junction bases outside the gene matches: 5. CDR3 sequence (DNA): TGTGCCAGTAGGTACAGGGGGATTAACACTGAAGCTTTCTTT. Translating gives CASRYRGINTEAFF.

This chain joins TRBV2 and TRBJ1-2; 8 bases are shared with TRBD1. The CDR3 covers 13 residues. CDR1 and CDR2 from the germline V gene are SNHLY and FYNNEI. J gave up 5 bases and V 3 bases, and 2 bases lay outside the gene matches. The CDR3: CASSEDREYGYTF. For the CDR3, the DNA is TGTGCCAGCAGTGAGGACAGGGAGTATGGCTACACCTTC.

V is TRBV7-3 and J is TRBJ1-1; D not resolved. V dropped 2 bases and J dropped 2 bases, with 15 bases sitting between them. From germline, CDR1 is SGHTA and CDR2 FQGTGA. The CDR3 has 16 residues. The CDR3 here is CASSLLGGRGNTEAFF. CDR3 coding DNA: TGTGCCAGCAGCTTACTAGGAGGGCGGGGTAACACTGAAGCTTTCTTT.

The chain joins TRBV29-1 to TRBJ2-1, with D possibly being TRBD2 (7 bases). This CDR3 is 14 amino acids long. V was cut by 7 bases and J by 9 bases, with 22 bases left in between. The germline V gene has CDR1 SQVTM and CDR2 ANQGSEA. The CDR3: CSAWAGASSSEQFF. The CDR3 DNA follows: TGCAGCGCATGGGCGGGGGCGTCTTCGAGTGAGCAGTTCTTC.